Listed here is a single T cell receptor (beta chain). Its antigen is as yet unknown. Making TCR cDNA involved 5'RACE template switching, which added UMIs and a universal primer site. Each CDR3 protein is one row after TCRdb ran MiXCR on the 5' RACE reads. The table has 150,000 to 200,000 distinct CDR3 sequences, 9.5% to 11% seen once. With 0 bases removed from V and 2 bases from J, the gap between germline ends came to 19 bases. The germline gives CDR1 ENHRY, CDR2 SYGVKD. There are 18 residues in the CDR3. This specimen belongs to a study of T cells after yellow fever vaccination. Study as a whole: Preparation used SMART-Seq v4 Ultra Low Input for the low-cell-number fractions. Study results and caveats: The secondary response showed a weaker magnitude and a faster peak, day 5 versus 15. Primary-vaccination clones mostly resurfaced post-booster (approximately 96% CD4, around 88% CD8).

The sequencing here drew on CD8+ T cells sorted from PBMCs, taken 15 days after the yellow fever booster vaccination. The chain has TRBV10-3 and TRBJ2-5; D may be TRBD1 (6 bases). The TCR was taken from a man between 18 and 29 years old who received the YFV17D yellow fever vaccine. CDR3 DNA: TGTGCCATCAGTGAGTCAAACTACAGGGCCGTCCCGCAAGAGACCCAGTACTTC. This sequence encodes CAISESNYRAVPQETQYF.